A single sample is the source of the 27 T cell receptor beta chains below, sequenced in a study of blood T cell repertoires in COVID-19 (dated by TCRdb to the early 2020s). The library was built by means of the immunoSEQ multiplex PCR assay. Entries here come from immuneACCESS through TCRdb and include only in-frame sequences with V and J called. Some clones fail to appear in such tables; in the studies checked, an unresolved V gene covers under half of the shortfall, and the cause of the remainder is unknown. For this sample there are hundreds of thousands of clones; 75% to 90% appear just once. The ten largest clones add up to just over 0.85% of the sample. The specimen sequenced was PBMCs or T cells enriched from blood (not recorded which). The receptors derive from a man aged 50 to 59 who had been exposed to COVID-19.

The chain joins TRBV5-4 to TRBJ2-3; no reliable D call. The germline V gene has CDR1 SGHNT and CDR2 YYREEE (reference sequence). The CDR3 runs to 11 residues. Trimming removed 7 bases from V and 4 bases from J, with 7 bases in between. The chain's CDR3 is CASVRADTQYF. CDR3 DNA sequence: TGTGCCAGCGTCCGAGCAGATACGCAGTATTTT.

The genes are TRBV28 and TRBJ2-5, with 7 bases identical to TRBD1. V gave up 4 bases and J gave up 0 bases; unmatched junction bases: 8. Germline V gene data show CDR1 as MDHEN and CDR2 as SYDVKM. The CDR3 is made up of 16 amino acids. The CDR3 DNA reads TGTGCCAGCAGTTCCCTAAAAGGGACAGACCAAGAGACCCAGTACTTC. Amino acid sequence: CASSSLKGTDQETQYF.

The CDR3 sequence is CASTERQGFTEAFF. The CDR3 nucleotides read TGTGCCAGTACCGAAAGACAGGGATTCACTGAAGCTTTCTTT. V usage is TRBV19 and J usage is TRBJ1-1, with 7 positions matching TRBD1. Trimming at V came to 7 bases and at J to 4 bases, leaving 9 bases not matched to a gene. This CDR3 comprises 14 residues. Germline assignment: CDR1 LNHDA and CDR2 SQIVND (reference sequence).

CDR3: CASSSRGIQETQYF. DNA of the CDR3: TGTGCCAGCAGCTCCAGGGGGATCCAAGAGACCCAGTACTTC. The rearrangement uses TRBV6-5 and TRBJ2-5; TRBD1 matches at 7 bases. The CDR3 has 14 amino acids. Germline V gives CDR1 MNHEY, CDR2 SVGAGI. J lost 1 base, V lost 6 bases, and 5 bases had no gene match.

This clone was found once. V usage is TRBV7-2 and J usage is TRBJ1-1; 7 nucleotides match TRBD1. This CDR3 region has 17 residues. Unmatched junction bases numbered 13, after V lost 5 bases and J lost 1 base. Germline V gene data show CDR1 as SGHTA and CDR2 as FQGNSA. CDR3 in amino acids: CASSDIERGPQNTEAFF. CDR3 DNA sequence: TGTGCCAGCAGCGATATAGAAAGGGGGCCCCAGAACACTGAAGCTTTCTTT.

The gene calls are TRBV19 and TRBJ2-1; 10 nucleotides match TRBD2. V was clipped by 1 base and J by 8 bases; unmatched bases: 2. Germline V CDR1 and CDR2: LNHDA, SQIVND (reference sequence). CDR3 length equals 14 residues. CDR3 loop: CASSIALAGYEQFF. CDR3 DNA sequence: TGTGCCAGTAGTATAGCACTAGCGGGATATGAGCAGTTCTTC. Variable domain in full (rest from reference TRBV19 and TRBJ2-1): DGGITQSPKYLFRKEGQNVTLSCEQNLNHDAMYWYRQDPGQGLRLIYYSQIVNDFQKGDIAEGYSVSREKKESFPLTVTSAQKNPTAFYLCASSIALAGYEQFFGPGTRLTVL.

The chain joins TRBV5-1 to TRBJ1-2; the match to TRBD1 covers 10 bases. Looked up from germline, CDR1 is SGHRS and CDR2 is YFSETQ. The CDR3 is 15 amino acids. Germline trimming cut 4 bases from V and 4 bases from J; bases unmatched to any gene: 7. The CDR3: CASSQDRGRFYGYTF. Here the CDR3 DNA reads TGCGCCAGCAGCCAAGACAGGGGGCGCTTCTATGGCTACACCTTC.

The rearrangement joins TRBV21-1 to TRBJ1-2; the table's D call, TRBD1, was not checked against the DNA. TRBV21-1 has pseudogene status. The CDR3 sequence is 14 residues long. The CDR3 spells CASMPGDLYYGYTF. The CDR3 DNA sequence: TGTGCCAGCATGCCAGGGGACCTCTACTATGGCTACACCTTC.

This chain links TRBV7-9 with TRBJ2-2; 7 bases line up with TRBD2. The CDR3 totals 16 residues. Germline CDR1 reads SEHNR; CDR2 reads FQNEAQ (reference sequence). The V and J ends lost 3 bases and 5 bases, in that order; junction bases with no gene match: 9. CDR3 in amino acids: CASSFFAGVYTGELFF. CDR3 nucleotide sequence: TGTGCCAGCAGCTTTTTTGCGGGAGTTTATACCGGGGAGCTGTTTTTT. Full variable domain (missing parts from reference TRBV7-9 and TRBJ2-2): DTGVSQNPRHKITKRGQNVTFRCDPISEHNRLYWYRQTLGQGPEFLTYFQNEAQLEKSRLLSDRFSAERPKGSFSTLEIQRTEQGDSAMYLCASSFFAGVYTGELFFGEGSRLTVL.

The chain joins TRBV11-3 to TRBJ2-2, with 9 bases that match TRBD2. J was trimmed by 5 bases and V by 2 bases; bases with no gene match: 6. CDR1 is SGHNT, CDR2 YENEEA, per germline. This CDR3 contains 16 residues. CDR3 loop: CASSLLAGEGTGELFF. The CDR3 DNA is TGTGCCAGCAGCTTATTAGCGGGAGAGGGAACCGGGGAGCTGTTTTTT.

The rearrangement uses TRBV19 and TRBJ1-1; 8 bases are shared with TRBD1. This CDR3 is built from 17 residues. From germline, CDR1 is LNHDA and CDR2 SQIVND (reference sequence). Trimming took 3 bases from V and 6 from J; bases not matched to a gene: 15. The CDR3 DNA follows: TGTGCCAGTAGTATCTGGAGAAATACAGGGGGTCTATCTGAAGCTTTCTTT. Translating it yields CASSIWRNTGGLSEAFF.

The V call is TRBV10-3, the J call TRBJ1-1, with D perhaps TRBD1 (6 bases). The CDR3 loop spans 17 amino acids. In germline, CDR1 is ENHRY, CDR2 SYGVKD. Trimming took 5 bases from V and 3 from J, leaving 22 bases between them. The CDR3 loop is CAISPSPLRGRDTEAFF. The DNA for the CDR3 is TGTGCCATCAGTCCCAGCCCCCTCAGGGGCCGGGACACTGAAGCTTTCTTT.

This clone has a single count. The V and J genes are TRBV5-1 and TRBJ1-3; no clear D. CDR3 length: 15 residues. V lost 0 bases, J lost 0 bases, and 7 bases lay in between. Germline CDR1 is SGHRS and CDR2 is YFSETQ. The CDR3 here is CASSLDTVSGNTIYF. CDR3 in DNA: TGCGCCAGCAGCTTGGATACAGTCTCTGGAAACACCATATATTTT.

V and J are TRBV7-3 and TRBJ1-1; 7 bases are a match to TRBD1. The trim removed 5 bases at V and 7 bases at J, leaving 7 bases unmatched. The CDR3 has 13 residues. In germline, CDR1 is SGHTA, CDR2 FQGTGA. The CDR3 loop is CASSLGQVNEAFF. The DNA for the CDR3 is TGTGCCAGCAGCCTCGGACAGGTTAATGAAGCTTTCTTT.

This CDR3 is CASSFGLAPYEQYV. The CDR3 region has the DNA TGTGCCAGCAGCTTTGGGCTGGCTCCCTACGAGCAGTACGTC. The chain combines TRBV7-9 with TRBJ2-7; unclear D gene. The CDR3 has 14 amino acids. Germline V gives CDR1 SEHNR, CDR2 FQNEAQ (reference sequence). Trimming removed 3 bases from V and 2 bases from J, with 11 bases in between.

The chain links TRBV18 to TRBJ2-2; maybe TRBD1 (5 bases). Germline-derived CDR1 and CDR2 are KGHSH and LQKENI. The CDR3 has 14 amino acids. Trimming cost V 2 bases and J 5 bases, with 9 bases left between them. The CDR3 loop is CASSPDRSTGELFF. The CDR3 DNA reads as TGTGCCAGCTCACCAGACAGAAGTACCGGGGAGCTGTTTTTT.

In its sample, this clone was seen a few times. This chain connects TRBV19 to TRBJ1-5, with 8 bases fitting TRBD1. The V gene end was trimmed by 5 bases and the J gene end by 2 bases; junction bases not matched to a gene: 2. Looked up from germline, CDR1 is LNHDA and CDR2 is SQIVND (reference sequence). This CDR3 is built from 14 residues. Here the CDR3 reads CASSPQGGNQPQHF. The CDR3 DNA reads as TGTGCCAGTAGTCCACAGGGGGGCAATCAGCCCCAGCATTTT.

The chain couples TRBV4-1 to TRBJ1-5; 9 bases align to TRBD1. CDR3 length: 17 amino acids. The germline V gene has CDR1 MGHRA and CDR2 YSYEKL. V gave up 0 bases and J gave up 7 bases; unmatched junction bases: 10. This CDR3 is CASSQDVGGTGHQPQHF. CDR3 in DNA: TGCGCCAGCAGCCAAGATGTCGGCGGGACAGGGCACCAGCCCCAGCATTTT.

The chain combines TRBV28 with TRBJ1-2; D not certain. Germline V gives CDR1 MDHEN, CDR2 SYDVKM. The CDR3 is 15 amino acids. Trimming removed 6 bases from V and 4 bases from J, with 18 bases in between. Written as DNA, the CDR3 is TGTGCCAGCAGAAAACCAGGTTCCCTGGGCTATGGCTACACCTTC. The encoded protein is CASRKPGSLGYGYTF.

The CDR3 DNA reads as TGCGCCAGCAGCTTGGGGACTAGCGGTTTCTACGCAGATACGCAGTATTTT. Amino acid sequence: CASSLGTSGFYADTQYF. The J gene is TRBJ2-3, the V gene TRBV5-1, with TRBD2 identical over 10 bases. Germline-derived CDR1 and CDR2 are SGHRS and YFSETQ. J was trimmed by 4 bases and V by 0 bases; bases with no gene match: 8. The CDR3 spans 17 residues.

The J gene is TRBJ2-3, the V gene TRBV11-2, with no clear D. CDR3 length: 15 residues. From germline, CDR1 is SGHAT and CDR2 FQNNGV. The ends were cut back, 1 base at V and 2 bases at J, with 10 bases in the middle. CDR3 sequence: CASSLVHGDTDTQYF. For the CDR3, the DNA is TGTGCCAGCAGCTTAGTGCACGGAGACACAGATACGCAGTATTTT.

The chain couples TRBV5-1 to TRBJ1-5; tentative D call: TRBD1 (6 bases). The germline gives CDR1 SGHRS, CDR2 YFSETQ. V shed 0 bases and J shed 7 bases, with 14 bases lying between them. This CDR3 is built from 15 residues. The CDR3 loop reads CASSLEAGVRQPQHF. DNA for the CDR3: TGCGCCAGCAGCTTGGAGGCAGGGGTTCGGCAGCCCCAGCATTTT.

The chain is built from TRBV7-3 and TRBJ2-7; 12 bases match TRBD2. Germline trimming cut 4 bases from V and 5 bases from J; bases unmatched to any gene: 12. CDR1 is SGHTA, CDR2 FQGTGA, per germline. This CDR3 contains 17 residues. CDR3 coding DNA: TGTGCCAGCAGCTCCTCCCGCCGACTAGCGGGAGTCCACGAGCAGTACGTC. Its protein is CASSSSRRLAGVHEQYV.

The V and J genes are TRBV5-1 and TRBJ1-5; D gene ambiguous. V lost 0 bases to trimming and J lost 4 bases, with 11 bases between them. Germline CDR1 and CDR2: SGHRS and YFSETQ. CDR3 length: 15 residues. The CDR3 region is CASSLGQGENQPQHF. DNA for the CDR3: TGCGCCAGCAGCTTGGGCCAAGGAGAGAATCAGCCCCAGCATTTT.

This chain joins TRBV15 and TRBJ1-4; 8 bases agree with TRBD1. The CDR3 has 17 residues. V was clipped by 1 base and J by 3 bases; unmatched bases: 7. Germline-derived CDR1 and CDR2 are LNHNV and YYDKDF (reference sequence). The CDR3 loop is CATSRAPLTGANEKLFF. CDR3 nucleotide sequence: TGTGCCACCAGCAGAGCTCCTTTGACAGGGGCTAATGAAAAACTGTTTTTT.

This clone was seen a handful of times. The chain employs TRBV12-3 or TRBV12-4 and TRBJ1-2; D gene unclear. The CDR3 runs 11 residues. Trimming removed 8 bases at V and 7 bases at J, with 11 bases between. The CDR3 protein is CASRSRSGYTF. The CDR3 DNA follows: TGTGCCAGCCGTTCCCGGAGTGGCTACACCTTC.

V is TRBV14 and J is TRBJ2-3; no clear D gene. CDR1 and CDR2 (germline): SGHDN, FVKESK. The germline V and J ends were trimmed by 4 bases and 4 bases, with 15 bases remaining between them. The CDR3 sequence is 15 residues long. The CDR3 coding sequence is TGTGCCAGCAGCCCCTCGAGAACTTTCTCAGATACGCAGTATTTT. Translation gives CASSPSRTFSDTQYF. The entire variable domain, with the rest obtained from reference TRBV14 and TRBJ2-3, is as follows: EAGVTQFPSHSVIEKGQTVTLRCDPISGHDNLYWYRRVMGKEIKFLLHFVKESKQDESGMPNNRFLAERTGGTYSTLKVQPAELEDSGVYFCASSPSRTFSDTQYFGPGTRLTVL.